A single sample is the source of the 13 T cell receptor beta chains below, sequenced in a study of blood T cells in healthy people across ages. A J-beta primer mix and a sample-barcoded 5' primer were used in a second PCR of roughly 6 to 11 cycles. TCRdb re-derived calls from the 5' RACE reads in MiXCR, one entry per CDR3 protein. The repertoire has around 900,000 distinct CDR3 sequences, 25% to 35% of them found once; the top ten carry about 18%. Sequenced material: blood. The receptors were gathered from an elderly woman in good health.

As regards this clonotype: A much larger clone sits a single nucleotide away, making a read error possible. This chain uses TRBV13 with TRBJ2-5; D may match TRBD1 or TRBD2 (6 bases each). The J call may be in error: the DNA end matches TRBJ2-7 better. Germline V CDR1 and CDR2: PRHDT, FYEKMQ (reference sequence). The CDR3 sequence is 15 residues long. CDR3 sequence (DNA): TGTGCCAGCAGCTCGGGACTGGGGGCCACCTACGAGCAGTACTTC. Translating gives CASSSGLGATYEQYF.

This rearrangement joins TRBV4-2 to TRBJ1-4, with 9 bases lining up with TRBD1. After removal of 3 bases from V and 5 bases from J, the junction contained 4 bases not matched to a gene. Germline values: CDR1 LGHNA, CDR2 YNFKEQ. This CDR3 has 15 residues. The CDR3 is CASSQPQGANEKLFF. CDR3 DNA: TGTGCCAGCAGCCAGCCACAGGGGGCGAATGAAAAACTGTTTTTT.

Ten or more counts support this clonotype. J is TRBJ2-7 and V is TRBV20-1; D is ambiguous. The CDR3 length is 14 residues. The ends were cut back, 6 bases at V and 1 base at J, with 16 bases in the middle. The germline gives CDR1 DFQATT, CDR2 SNEGSKA (reference sequence). CDR3 DNA: TGCAGTGCCCCTTGGGGTTTACAGTCCTACGAGCAGTACTTC. This codes for CSAPWGLQSYEQYF.

V gene TRBV19 combines with J gene TRBJ1-2; D is undetermined. Trimming cost V 7 bases and J 1 base, with 4 bases left between them. CDR3 length equals 11 residues. Germline values: CDR1 LNHDA, CDR2 SQIVND (reference sequence). CDR3 loop: CASTHNYGYTF. CDR3 in DNA: TGTGCCAGTACTCATAACTATGGCTACACCTTC.

At least ten counts were recorded for this clonotype. V usage is TRBV12-3 or TRBV12-4 and J usage is TRBJ2-7, with 10 bases that match TRBD1. V lost 5 bases and J lost 6; bases outside the gene matches: 10. There are 15 residues in the CDR3. CDR3 amino acids: CASSPRQGAGGEQYF. The CDR3 DNA follows: TGTGCCAGCAGTCCCAGACAGGGGGCGGGGGGCGAGCAGTACTTC.

V and J are TRBV7-2 and TRBJ2-3; 9 nucleotides match TRBD1. Germline lookup yields CDR1 SGHTA and CDR2 FQGNSA. The V and J ends lost 2 bases and 5 bases, in that order; junction bases with no gene match: 5. This CDR3 has 15 amino acids. CDR3 protein: CASSLQGQGGDTQYF. The CDR3 DNA sequence: TGTGCCAGCAGCTTACAGGGACAGGGAGGAGATACGCAGTATTTT.

As to this clonotype: Being one base from a much bigger clone, this may be a read error. This chain links TRBV5-1 with TRBJ2-1; D could derive from TRBD1 or TRBD2 (7 bases each). The closer fit of TRBJ2-7 to the DNA end suggests the J call may be wrong. Germline CDR1 and CDR2: SGHRS and YFSETQ. CDR3 length equals 14 residues. CDR3 loop: CASSWGGQQYEQYF. Here the CDR3 DNA reads TGCGCCAGCAGCTGGGGGGGACAGCAATATGAGCAGTACTTC.

The V gene is TRBV29-1, the J gene TRBJ1-1; maybe TRBD1 (5 bases). CDR1 and CDR2 (germline): SQVTM, ANQGSEA. The V and J ends lost 1 base and 4 bases respectively, with 25 bases between them. The length of the CDR3 is 18 residues. The DNA of the CDR3 is TGCAGCGTTGAAGTGAGGGGACTCCCGCTCCGTTCGGGCACTGAAGCTTTCTTT. This sequence encodes CSVEVRGLPLRSGTEAFF. Drawing the rest from reference TRBV29-1 and TRBJ1-1, the complete variable domain is SAVISQKPSRDICQRGTSLTIQCQVDSQVTMMFWYRQQPGQSLTLIATANQGSEATYESGFVIDKFPISRPNLTFSTLTVSNMSPEDSSIYLCSVEVRGLPLRSGTEAFFGQGTRLTVV.

Note on this clonotype: A single base separates this from a much larger clone, so it may be a read error. The chain joins TRBV7-2 to TRBJ2-6; 7 positions agree with TRBD1. The J segment lost 4 bases and the V segment lost 8 bases, leaving 17 bases of the junction unmatched. The length of the CDR3 is 18 residues. CDR1 and CDR2 (germline): SGHTA, FQGNSA. The CDR3 sequence: CASGPRGAGGKGANVLTF. The CDR3 nucleotides read TGTGCCAGCGGACCCAGAGGAGCAGGGGGAAAGGGGGCCAACGTCCTGACTTTC.

Many counts were recorded for this clonotype. J is TRBJ1-6 and V is TRBV12-3 or TRBV12-4; D remains unclear. The germline V and J ends were trimmed by 5 bases and 7 bases, with 9 bases remaining between them. The CDR3 runs to 13 residues. The CDR3 nucleotides read TGTGCCAGCAGTACTTATGAGAATTCACCCCTCCACTTT. Translated: CASSTYENSPLHF.

This chain joins TRBV28 and TRBJ1-1; D perhaps matches TRBD1 (6 bases). Germline V gene data show CDR1 as MDHEN and CDR2 as SYDVKM. The CDR3 is 13 amino acids. Trimming left V 4 bases short and J 7 bases short, with 13 bases between. CDR3 nucleotide sequence: TGTGCCAGCAGTTCCCAGGGGTTTGGTGAAGCTTTCTTT. This codes for CASSSQGFGEAFF.

This clonotype was found many times. The chain couples TRBV11-2 to TRBJ2-1, with a possible D match to TRBD1 (5 bases). The V gene lost 6 bases and the J gene lost 1 base, with 13 bases spanning the gap. The CDR3 length is 15 residues. Looked up from germline, CDR1 is SGHAT and CDR2 is FQNNGV. The CDR3 DNA is TGTGCCAGCAGAGGCCAACAGGCTTCCTACAATGAGCAGTTCTTC. This sequence encodes CASRGQQASYNEQFF.

The J gene is TRBJ2-4, the V gene TRBV20-1; 8 bases are shared with TRBD2. Trimming cost V 2 bases and J 13 bases; bases outside gene matches: 22. Germline loops: CDR1 DFQATT, CDR2 SNEGSKA (reference sequence). The CDR3 is 17 amino acids. The CDR3 is CSARRPPSAGGSYQQYF. CDR3 coding DNA: TGCAGTGCTAGAAGACCTCCTTCGGCGGGGGGCTCCTACCAGCAGTACTTC.